A single sample is the source of the 12 T cell receptor beta chains below, sequenced in a study of OX40 agonist ivuxolimab in advanced cancers. Sequenced by immunoSEQ multiplex PCR; TCRdb stores in-frame clones only, minus some. This sample yields roughly 70,000 clones, of which roughly nine tenths are seen a single time; over 3% belongs to the top ten. This material consisted of CD4+ or CD8+ T cells sorted from blood, taken in a trial of the OX40 agonist ivuxolimab. The receptors originated from an adult with an advanced solid tumor such as melanoma, head and neck, liver or kidney cancer.

Concerning this clone: Additional DNA sequences in this sample encode the identical CDR3. The chain joins TRBV28 to TRBJ1-2; D gene unclear. The CDR3 runs 11 residues. Germline CDR1 is MDHEN and CDR2 is SYDVKM. V lost 6 bases and J lost 4, with 6 bases in between. DNA of the CDR3: TGTGCCAGCAGAACAAGCTATGGCTACACCTTC. It yields the protein CASRTSYGYTF.

V and J are TRBV5-1 and TRBJ2-5, with D unresolved. Germline CDR1 is SGHRS and CDR2 is YFSETQ. The germline V and J ends were trimmed by 0 bases and 2 bases, with 5 bases remaining between them. This CDR3 contains 13 residues. In nucleotides, the CDR3 is TGCGCCAGCAGCTTGGCCCCTCAAGAGACCCAGTACTTC. Its protein is CASSLAPQETQYF.

The chain joins TRBV28 to TRBJ1-1, with D possibly matching TRBD1 (5 bases). The CDR3 loop spans 12 amino acids. From germline, CDR1 is MDHEN and CDR2 SYDVKM. The V and J ends lost 3 bases and 5 bases respectively, with 7 bases between them. The CDR3: CASSLGLTEAFF. DNA for the CDR3: TGTGCCAGCAGTTTGGGACTAACTGAAGCTTTCTTT.

CDR3 nucleotide sequence: TGTGCCAGCACCTGGGGAGAGACCCAGTACTTC. Translating gives CASTWGETQYF. This sequence joins TRBV27 and TRBJ2-5; D remains unclear. Trimming shortened V by 7 bases and J by 4 bases, and 7 bases separated the two germline ends. Germline CDR1 MNHEY, CDR2 SMNVEV (reference sequence). The CDR3 extends over 11 amino acids.

The table lists this clone with a count of one. The genes are TRBV18 and TRBJ2-2, with D tentatively TRBD1 (6 bases). V was cut by 0 bases and J by 3 bases, with 11 bases left in between. Germline CDR1 and CDR2: KGHSH and LQKENI. This CDR3 contains 16 residues. The DNA of the CDR3 is TGTGCCAGCTCACCACCCTCGCGGACAGACACCGGGGAGCTGTTTTTT. Translation gives CASSPPSRTDTGELFF.

The chain is built from TRBV7-6 and TRBJ1-2; D not resolved. CDR1 is SGHVS and CDR2 is FNYEAQ in the germline V gene. CDR3 length equals 19 residues. Trimming shortened V by 5 bases and J by 2 bases, and 27 bases separated the two germline ends. As DNA, the CDR3 is TGTGCCAGCAGCCCCCGTTTGCGCGCAGGTGGGATACTGAACTATGGCTACACCTTC. It specifies CASSPRLRAGGILNYGYTF.

The chain joins TRBV5-4 to TRBJ2-1; D may be TRBD1 or TRBD2 (5 bases each). The CDR3 loop spans 14 amino acids. Looked up from germline, CDR1 is SGHNT and CDR2 is YYREEE (reference sequence). V dropped 4 bases and J dropped 9 bases, with 17 bases sitting between them. The CDR3 protein is CASSTRDPLSEQFF. The CDR3 nucleotides are TGTGCCAGCAGCACCCGGGACCCCTTGAGTGAGCAGTTCTTC.

The rearrangement uses TRBV5-4 and TRBJ2-5; TRBD2 aligns across 8 bases. V dropped 1 base and J dropped 5; count of bases not matched to a gene: 7. The CDR3 is 15 amino acids. Per germline, CDR1 SGHNT and CDR2 YYREEE (reference sequence). CDR3 protein: CASSLPSGRRETQYF. The CDR3 DNA follows: TGTGCCAGCAGCTTGCCCAGCGGGAGACGGGAGACCCAGTACTTC. Drawing the rest from reference TRBV5-4 and TRBJ2-5, the complete variable domain is ETGVTQSPTHLIKTRGQQVTLRCSSQSGHNTVSWYQQALGQGPQFIFQYYREEENGRGNFPPRFSGLQFPNYSSELNVNALELDDSALYLCASSLPSGRRETQYFGPGTRLLVL.

V and J are TRBV2 and TRBJ1-5, with D unresolved. The CDR3 is 13 amino acids. Trimming shortened V by 6 bases and J by 7 bases, and 13 bases separated the two germline ends. Germline V gene data show CDR1 as SNHLY and CDR2 as FYNNEI. The DNA of the CDR3 is TGTGCCAGCAGGACCGAGGGAGACCAGCCCCAGCATTTT. Translated, it gives CASRTEGDQPQHF.

The chain combines TRBV6-1 with TRBJ2-3, with D maybe TRBD2 (5 bases). CDR1 is MNHNS, CDR2 SASEGT, per germline. The length of the CDR3 is 14 residues. V shed 6 bases and J shed 1 base, with 11 bases lying between them. The CDR3 DNA sequence: TGTGCCAGCAGATCCGAACTAGGCACAGATACGCAGTATTTT. Protein product: CASRSELGTDTQYF.

The rearrangement uses TRBV10-3 and TRBJ2-5, with D uncertain. Trimming shortened V by 0 bases and J by 4 bases, and 12 bases separated the two germline ends. The CDR3 totals 15 residues. CDR1 and CDR2 (germline): ENHRY, SYGVKD. CDR3 sequence reads: CAISESVGPGETQYF. CDR3 sequence (DNA): TGTGCCATCAGTGAGTCCGTCGGTCCGGGAGAGACCCAGTACTTC.

The chain uses TRBV5-1 and TRBJ2-5, with D possibly matching TRBD1 (5 bases). The V gene lost 1 base and the J gene lost 5 bases, with 9 bases spanning the gap. Germline assignment: CDR1 SGHRS and CDR2 YFSETQ. The CDR3 covers 13 residues. The CDR3 DNA is TGCGCCAGCAGCTTGCAGGGTACCGAGACCCAGTACTTC. This encodes CASSLQGTETQYF.